Listed here are 9 T cell receptor beta chains from one sample, sequenced in a study of neurological immune-mediated disorders. Each CDR3 protein gets one entry after TCRdb re-called the 5' RACE reads with MiXCR. This table has 78,000 or so distinct CDR3 sequences, less than 5.5% appearing once. Sequencing was done on a sample of PBMCs. All receptors derive from a woman aged 30 to 39 with multiple sclerosis.

This clonotype was counted between two and nine times. The V call is TRBV2, the J call TRBJ2-5; 8 nucleotides align to TRBD2. Germline trimming cut 2 bases from V and 5 bases from J; bases unmatched to any gene: 4. CDR3 length equals 14 residues. Germline loops: CDR1 SNHLY, CDR2 FYNNEI. CDR3 in DNA: TGTGCCAGCAGTGAACTTGGACTAGCCGAGACCCAGTACTTC. Translation gives CASSELGLAETQYF.

This clonotype was observed at least ten times. The V gene is TRBV27, the J gene TRBJ2-3; 7 nucleotides match TRBD2. J gave up 6 bases and V 5 bases, and 14 bases lay outside the gene matches. The length of the CDR3 is 16 residues. The germline V gene has CDR1 MNHEY and CDR2 SMNVEV (reference sequence). CDR3 region: CASSPTLADWGDTQYF. CDR3 nucleotides: TGTGCCAGCAGTCCGACCCTAGCGGACTGGGGTGATACGCAGTATTTT.

Many counts were recorded for this clonotype. The chain couples TRBV5-1 to TRBJ2-5; 8 bases agree with TRBD2. The CDR3 totals 15 residues. Germline-derived CDR1 and CDR2 are SGHRS and YFSETQ. The J segment lost 9 bases and the V segment lost 3 bases, leaving 13 bases of the junction unmatched. CDR3 bases: TGCGCCAGCAGCTGGGGGGGTGGACTAGCAGAAGCCCAGTACTTC. This translates into CASSWGGGLAEAQYF.

This clonotype was seen repeatedly, ten times or more. The CDR3 loop reads CASSKREGPYEQYF. The DNA for the CDR3 is TGTGCCAGCAGTAAGCGGGAGGGCCCCTACGAGCAGTACTTC. The gene calls are TRBV12-3 or TRBV12-4 and TRBJ2-7, with TRBD2 matching 10 bases. The trim removed 5 bases at V and 2 bases at J, leaving 3 bases unmatched. This CDR3 comprises 14 residues.

This clonotype was found many times. V and J are TRBV5-1 and TRBJ1-2; D uncertain. Germline lookup yields CDR1 SGHRS and CDR2 YFSETQ. The CDR3 is 15 amino acids. Trimming shortened V by 2 bases and J by 3 bases, and 14 bases separated the two germline ends. CDR3 in DNA: TGCGCCAGCAGCTTCGACGGCTCGGTGGACTATGGCTACACCTTC. It is translated as CASSFDGSVDYGYTF.

This clonotype has at least ten counts. V and J are TRBV15 and TRBJ1-1; 7 bases are shared with TRBD1. Trimming cost V 1 base and J 4 bases; bases outside gene matches: 3. The CDR3 has 14 amino acids. Looked up from germline, CDR1 is LNHNV and CDR2 is YYDKDF (reference sequence). The CDR3 is CATSRGKGATEAFF. The CDR3 bases are TGTGCCACCAGCAGAGGGAAGGGGGCCACTGAAGCTTTCTTT.

This clonotype was found many times. V usage is TRBV3-1 and J usage is TRBJ2-7; no firm D call. The CDR3 contains 13 residues. CDR1 is LGHDT and CDR2 is YNNKEL in the germline V gene (reference sequence). Trimming pared 0 bases from V and 3 bases from J, leaving 6 bases between. The CDR3 loop is CASSQDRGYEQYF. CDR3 in DNA: TGTGCCAGCAGCCAAGATCGAGGCTACGAGCAGTACTTC.

This clonotype was seen ten or more times. The chain carries TRBV20-1 and TRBJ1-1, with D unresolved. The V end lost 3 bases, the J end lost 1 base, and 9 bases lay between the germline ends. The CDR3 runs to 13 residues. Germline V gives CDR1 DFQATT, CDR2 SNEGSKA (reference sequence). The CDR3 DNA reads TGCAGTGCTAGTACCGGGCAGAACACTGAAGCTTTCTTT. Translation: CSASTGQNTEAFF.

Only a few counts were recorded for this clonotype. The gene calls are TRBV7-3 and TRBJ2-2, with TRBD2 identical over 10 bases. Germline V gene lookup returns CDR1 SGHTA and CDR2 FQGTGA. CDR3 length equals 16 residues. The ends lost 4 bases at V and 5 bases at J; junction bases unmatched: 7. CDR3 sequence: CASSSKAGGLTGELFF. The CDR3 DNA sequence: TGTGCCAGCAGCTCCAAAGCGGGGGGGCTTACCGGGGAGCTGTTTTTT. Supplemented by reference TRBV7-3 and TRBJ2-2, the full variable domain reads GAGVSQTPSNKVTEKGKYVELRCDPISGHTALYWYRQSLGQGPEFLIYFQGTGAADDSGLPNDRFFAVRPEGSVSTLKIQRTERGDSAVYLCASSSKAGGLTGELFFGEGSRLTVL.